This TCR beta chain was recovered during a study of T cells after posttransplantation cyclophosphamide. This clone was seen a few times. V dropped 4 bases and J dropped 5 bases, with 17 bases sitting between them. Germline V lookup: CDR1 MGHDK, CDR2 SYGVNS. The length of the CDR3 is 16 residues. The method was immunoSEQ multiplex PCR; TCRdb's version includes in-frame clones alone and lacks a portion of them. The sample has approximately 39,000 clones, none seen only once. The chain employs TRBV25-1 and TRBJ2-2; D unclear. This clonotype originated in a man aged 45 to 65 in good health, CMV-negative, and a related stem cell transplant donor. The sample taken for sequencing was PBMCs. CDR3 loop: CASSVIDTSRTGELFF. The DNA of the CDR3 is TGTGCCAGCAGTGTGATCGACACCTCACGGACCGGGGAGCTGTTTTTT. Supplemented by reference TRBV25-1 and TRBJ2-2, the full variable domain reads EADIYQTPRYLVIGTGKKITLECSQTMGHDKMYWYQQDPGMELHLIHYSYGVNSTEKGDLSSESTVSRIRTEHFPLTLESARPSHTSQYLCASSVIDTSRTGELFFGEGSRLTVL.